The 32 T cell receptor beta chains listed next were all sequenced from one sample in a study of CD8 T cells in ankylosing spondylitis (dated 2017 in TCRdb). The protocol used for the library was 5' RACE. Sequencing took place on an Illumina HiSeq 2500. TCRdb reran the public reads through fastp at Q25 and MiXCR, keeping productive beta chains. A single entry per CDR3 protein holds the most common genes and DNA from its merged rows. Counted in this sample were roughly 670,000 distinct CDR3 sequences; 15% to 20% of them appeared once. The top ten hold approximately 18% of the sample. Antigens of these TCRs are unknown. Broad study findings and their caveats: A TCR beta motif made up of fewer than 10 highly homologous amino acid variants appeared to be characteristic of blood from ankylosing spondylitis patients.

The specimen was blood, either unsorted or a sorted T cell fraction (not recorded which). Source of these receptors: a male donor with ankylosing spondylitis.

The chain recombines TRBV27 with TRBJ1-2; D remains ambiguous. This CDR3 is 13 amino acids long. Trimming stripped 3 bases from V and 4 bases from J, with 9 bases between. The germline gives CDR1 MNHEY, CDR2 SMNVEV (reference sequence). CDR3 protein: CASSLGSAYGYTF. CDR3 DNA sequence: TGTGCCAGCAGTTTGGGGAGTGCCTATGGCTACACCTTC.

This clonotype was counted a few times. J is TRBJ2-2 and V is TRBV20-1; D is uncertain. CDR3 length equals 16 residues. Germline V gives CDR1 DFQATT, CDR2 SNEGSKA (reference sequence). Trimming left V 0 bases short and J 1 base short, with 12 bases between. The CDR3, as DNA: TGCAGTGCTAGAGATACTCTGCGGAAGAACACCGGGGAGCTGTTTTTT. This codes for CSARDTLRKNTGELFF.

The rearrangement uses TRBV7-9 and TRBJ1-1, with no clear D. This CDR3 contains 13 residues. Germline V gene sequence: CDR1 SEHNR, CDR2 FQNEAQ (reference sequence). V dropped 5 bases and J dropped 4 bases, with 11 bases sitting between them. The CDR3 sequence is CASSPESATEAFF. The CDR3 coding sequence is TGTGCCAGCAGCCCCGAGAGTGCCACTGAAGCTTTCTTT.

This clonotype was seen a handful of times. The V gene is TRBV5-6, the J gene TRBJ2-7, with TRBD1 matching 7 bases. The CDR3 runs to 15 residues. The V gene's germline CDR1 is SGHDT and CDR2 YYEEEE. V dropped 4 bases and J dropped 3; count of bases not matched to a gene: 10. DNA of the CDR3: TGTGCCAGCAGCATCTTTCCCGGGACAGACTACGAGCAGTACTTC. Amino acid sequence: CASSIFPGTDYEQYF.

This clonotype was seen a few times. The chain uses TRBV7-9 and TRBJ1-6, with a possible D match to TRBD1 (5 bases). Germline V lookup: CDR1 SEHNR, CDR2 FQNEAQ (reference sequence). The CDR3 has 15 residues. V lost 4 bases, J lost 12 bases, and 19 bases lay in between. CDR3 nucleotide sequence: TGTGCCAGCAGCTCCTCCGGGACTTCCCAATTACCCCTCCACTTT. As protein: CASSSSGTSQLPLHF.

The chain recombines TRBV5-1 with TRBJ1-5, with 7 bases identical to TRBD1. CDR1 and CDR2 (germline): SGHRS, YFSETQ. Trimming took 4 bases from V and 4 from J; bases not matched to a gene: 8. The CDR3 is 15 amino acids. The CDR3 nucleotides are TGCGCCAGCAGCGTAACCACAGGGGATAATCAGCCCCAGCATTTT. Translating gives CASSVTTGDNQPQHF.

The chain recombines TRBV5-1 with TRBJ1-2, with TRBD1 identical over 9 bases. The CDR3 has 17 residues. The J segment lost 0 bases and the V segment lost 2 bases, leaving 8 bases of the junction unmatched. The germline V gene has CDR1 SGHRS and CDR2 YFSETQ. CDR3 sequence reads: CASSLQGASMTNYGYTF. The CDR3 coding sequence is TGCGCCAGCAGCTTACAGGGGGCAAGTATGACTAACTATGGCTACACCTTC.

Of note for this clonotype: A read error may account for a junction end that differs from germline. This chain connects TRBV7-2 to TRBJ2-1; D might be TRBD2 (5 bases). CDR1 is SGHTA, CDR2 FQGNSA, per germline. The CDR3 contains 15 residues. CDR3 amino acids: CASSLASRGPNEQFF. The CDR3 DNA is TGTGCCAGCAGCCTAGCCAGCCGCGGGCCCAATGAGCAGTTCTTC.

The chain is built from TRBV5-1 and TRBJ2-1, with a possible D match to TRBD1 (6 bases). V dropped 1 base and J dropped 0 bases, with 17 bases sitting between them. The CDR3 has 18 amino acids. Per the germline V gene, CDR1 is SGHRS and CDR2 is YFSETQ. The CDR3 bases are TGCGCCAGCAGCTTGTGGGTGGCAGGGGCTAGCTCCTACAATGAGCAGTTCTTC. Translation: CASSLWVAGASSYNEQFF.

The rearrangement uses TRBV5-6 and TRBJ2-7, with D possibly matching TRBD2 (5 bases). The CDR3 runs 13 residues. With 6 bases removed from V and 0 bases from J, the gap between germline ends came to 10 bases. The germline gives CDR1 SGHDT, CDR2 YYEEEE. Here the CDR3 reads CASMIEGSYEQYF. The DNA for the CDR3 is TGTGCCAGCATGATAGAGGGCTCCTACGAGCAGTACTTC.

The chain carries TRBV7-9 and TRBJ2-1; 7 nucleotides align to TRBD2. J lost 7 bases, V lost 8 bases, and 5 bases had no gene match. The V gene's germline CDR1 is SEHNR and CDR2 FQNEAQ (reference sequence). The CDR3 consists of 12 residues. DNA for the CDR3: TGTGCCAGCGGACTGGGGGGGAATGAGCAGTTCTTC. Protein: CASGLGGNEQFF.

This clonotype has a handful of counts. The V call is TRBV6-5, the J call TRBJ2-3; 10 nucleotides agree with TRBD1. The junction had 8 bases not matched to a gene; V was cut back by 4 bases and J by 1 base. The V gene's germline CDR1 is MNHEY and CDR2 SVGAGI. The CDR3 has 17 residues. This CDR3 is CASSSTGQGPRTDTQYF. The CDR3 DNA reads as TGTGCCAGCAGTTCCACGGGACAGGGGCCCCGCACAGATACGCAGTATTTT.

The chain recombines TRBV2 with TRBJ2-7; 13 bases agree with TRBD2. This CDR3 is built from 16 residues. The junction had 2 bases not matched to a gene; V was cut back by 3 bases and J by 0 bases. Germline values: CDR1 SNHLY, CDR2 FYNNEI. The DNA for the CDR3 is TGTGCCAGCAGTGATGGACTAGCGGGAGACTCCTACGAGCAGTACTTC. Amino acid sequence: CASSDGLAGDSYEQYF.

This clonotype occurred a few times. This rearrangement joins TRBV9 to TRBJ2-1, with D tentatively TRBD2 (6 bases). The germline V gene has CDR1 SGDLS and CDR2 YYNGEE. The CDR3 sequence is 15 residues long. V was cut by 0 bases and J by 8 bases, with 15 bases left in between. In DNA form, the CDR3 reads TGTGCCAGCAGCGTAGAGACTAGTGGGTACCATGAGCAGTTCTTC. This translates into CASSVETSGYHEQFF.

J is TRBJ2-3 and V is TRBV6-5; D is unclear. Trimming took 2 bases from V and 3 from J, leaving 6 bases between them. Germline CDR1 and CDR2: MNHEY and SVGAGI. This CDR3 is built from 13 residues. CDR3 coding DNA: TGTGCCAGCAGTTACGAGCAGACAGATACGCAGTATTTT. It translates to CASSYEQTDTQYF.

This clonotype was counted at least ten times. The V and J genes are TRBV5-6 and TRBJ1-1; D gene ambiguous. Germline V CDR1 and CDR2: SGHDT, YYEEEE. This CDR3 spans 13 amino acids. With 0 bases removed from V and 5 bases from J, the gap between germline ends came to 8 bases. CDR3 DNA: TGTGCCAGCAGCTTGGCGGTGGAGACTGAAGCTTTCTTT. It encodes CASSLAVETEAFF.

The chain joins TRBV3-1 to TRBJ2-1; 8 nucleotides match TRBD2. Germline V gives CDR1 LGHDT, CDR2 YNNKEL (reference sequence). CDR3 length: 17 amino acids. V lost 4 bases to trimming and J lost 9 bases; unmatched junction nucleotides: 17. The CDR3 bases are TGTGCCAGCAGCCGGAATGGTGCGGGGGGACGGGGTACTGAGCAGTTCTTC. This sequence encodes CASSRNGAGGRGTEQFF.

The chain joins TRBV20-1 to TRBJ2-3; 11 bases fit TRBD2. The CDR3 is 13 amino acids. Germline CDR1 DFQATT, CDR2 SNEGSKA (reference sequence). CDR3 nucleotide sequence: TGCGCCAGACTAGCGGGACCCACAGATACGCAGTATTTT. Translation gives CARLAGPTDTQYF.

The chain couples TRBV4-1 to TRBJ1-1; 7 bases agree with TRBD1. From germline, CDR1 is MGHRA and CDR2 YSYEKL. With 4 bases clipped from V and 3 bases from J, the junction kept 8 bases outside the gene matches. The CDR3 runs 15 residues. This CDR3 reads CASSLNPQGDTEAFF. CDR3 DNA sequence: TGCGCCAGCAGCCTCAACCCTCAGGGGGACACTGAAGCTTTCTTT.

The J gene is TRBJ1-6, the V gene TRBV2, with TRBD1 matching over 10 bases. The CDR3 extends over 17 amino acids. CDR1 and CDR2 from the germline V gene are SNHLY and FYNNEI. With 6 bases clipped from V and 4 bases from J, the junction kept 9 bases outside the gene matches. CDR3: CASRGQGPRKYNSPLHF. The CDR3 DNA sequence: TGTGCCAGCAGGGGACAGGGGCCCAGAAAATATAATTCACCCCTCCACTTT.

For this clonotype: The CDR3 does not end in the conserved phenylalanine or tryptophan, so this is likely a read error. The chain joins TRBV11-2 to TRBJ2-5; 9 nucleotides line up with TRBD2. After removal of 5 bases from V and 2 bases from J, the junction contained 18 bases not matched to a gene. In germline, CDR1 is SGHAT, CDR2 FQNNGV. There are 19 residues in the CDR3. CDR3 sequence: CASSPPLLSGGPLQETQYL. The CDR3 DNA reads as TGTGCCAGCAGCCCACCCCTACTGAGCGGGGGGCCTCTACAAGAGACCCAGTACCTC.

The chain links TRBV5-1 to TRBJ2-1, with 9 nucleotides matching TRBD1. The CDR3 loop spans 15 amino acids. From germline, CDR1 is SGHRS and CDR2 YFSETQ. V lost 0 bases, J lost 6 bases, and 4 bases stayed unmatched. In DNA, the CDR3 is TGCGCCAGCAGCTTGGGGGGGACAGGGTTCAATGAGCAGTTCTTC. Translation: CASSLGGTGFNEQFF.

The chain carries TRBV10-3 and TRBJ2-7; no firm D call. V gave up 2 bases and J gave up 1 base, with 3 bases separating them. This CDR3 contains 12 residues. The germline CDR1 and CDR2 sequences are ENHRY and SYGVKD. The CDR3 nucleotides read TGTGCCATCAGTGAGCATTCCTACGAGCAGTACTTC. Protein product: CAISEHSYEQYF.

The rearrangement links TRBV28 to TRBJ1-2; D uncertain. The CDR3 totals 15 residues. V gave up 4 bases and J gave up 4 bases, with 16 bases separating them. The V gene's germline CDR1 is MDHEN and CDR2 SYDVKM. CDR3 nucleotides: TGTGCCAGCAGTTCGTGGAGCAACATTCTCTATGGCTACACCTTC. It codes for CASSSWSNILYGYTF.

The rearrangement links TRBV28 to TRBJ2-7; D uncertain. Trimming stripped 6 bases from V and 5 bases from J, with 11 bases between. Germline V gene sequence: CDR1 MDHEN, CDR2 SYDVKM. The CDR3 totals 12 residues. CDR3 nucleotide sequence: TGTGCCAGCAGCTCTTACTTTGACGAGCAGTACTTC. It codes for CASSSYFDEQYF.

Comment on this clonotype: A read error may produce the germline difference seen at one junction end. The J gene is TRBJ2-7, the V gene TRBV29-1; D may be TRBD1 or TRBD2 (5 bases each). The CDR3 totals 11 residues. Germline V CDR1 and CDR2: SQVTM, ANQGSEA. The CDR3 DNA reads TGCAGCGTCGAAGGTGGGGGCGAGCAGTACTTC. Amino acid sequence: CSVEGGGEQYF.

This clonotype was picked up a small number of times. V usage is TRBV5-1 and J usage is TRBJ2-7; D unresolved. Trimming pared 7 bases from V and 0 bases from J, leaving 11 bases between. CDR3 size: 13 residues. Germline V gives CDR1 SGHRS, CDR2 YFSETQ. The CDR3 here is CASSQQSSYEQYF. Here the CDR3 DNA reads TGCGCCAGCTCCCAGCAGAGCTCCTACGAGCAGTACTTC.

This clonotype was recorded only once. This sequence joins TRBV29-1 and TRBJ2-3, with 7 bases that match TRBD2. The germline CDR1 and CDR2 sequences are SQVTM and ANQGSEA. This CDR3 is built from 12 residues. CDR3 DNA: TGCGGGCAGCGGGGAGGGGCAGATACGCAGTATTTT. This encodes CGQRGGADTQYF.

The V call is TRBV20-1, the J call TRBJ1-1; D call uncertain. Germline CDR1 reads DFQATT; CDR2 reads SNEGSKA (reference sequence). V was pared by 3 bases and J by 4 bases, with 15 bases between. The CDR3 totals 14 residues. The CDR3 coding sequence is TGCAGTGCTAGCCCGCGCCCGGGGTTCACTGAAGCTTTCTTT. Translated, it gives CSASPRPGFTEAFF.

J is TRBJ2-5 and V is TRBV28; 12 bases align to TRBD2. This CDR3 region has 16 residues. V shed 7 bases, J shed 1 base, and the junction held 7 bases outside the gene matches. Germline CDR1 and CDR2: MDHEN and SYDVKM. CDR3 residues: CASTFRTSGIQETQYF. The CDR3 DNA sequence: TGTGCCAGCACCTTCCGGACTAGCGGGATCCAAGAGACCCAGTACTTC.

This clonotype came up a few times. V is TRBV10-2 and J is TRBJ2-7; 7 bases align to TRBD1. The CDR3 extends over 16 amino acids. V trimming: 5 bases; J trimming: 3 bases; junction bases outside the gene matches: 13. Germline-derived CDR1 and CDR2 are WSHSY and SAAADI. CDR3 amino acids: CASSHYTGTAGYEQYF. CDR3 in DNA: TGCGCCAGCAGTCACTATACCGGGACAGCCGGCTACGAGCAGTACTTC.

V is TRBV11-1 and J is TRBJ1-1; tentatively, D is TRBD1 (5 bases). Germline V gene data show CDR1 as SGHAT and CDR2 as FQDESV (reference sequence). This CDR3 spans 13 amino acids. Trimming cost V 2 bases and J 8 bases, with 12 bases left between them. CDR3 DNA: TGTGCCAGCAGCTTATACGGGGCAGGGGAAGCTTTCTTT. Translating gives CASSLYGAGEAFF.